These 7 T cell receptor beta chains were sequenced from one sample in a study of T cell responses to AZD1222 COVID-19 vaccine. The protocol was immunoSEQ multiplex PCR, while the TCRdb copy is restricted to in-frame clones and leaves out a portion. The sample records 100,000 to 150,000 clones, about 86% being singletons. The sequences come from peripheral blood, collected 28 days after the second AZD1222 dose. These receptors were collected from an adult who received the AZD1222 COVID-19 vaccine.

The chain carries TRBV6-1 and TRBJ1-1; perhaps TRBD1 as D (5 bases). The CDR3 extends over 15 amino acids. Trimming pared 2 bases from V and 10 bases from J, leaving 20 bases between. CDR1 and CDR2 from the germline V gene are MNHNS and SASEGT. The DNA for the CDR3 is TGTGCCAGCAGTGAACTAGTAGGCAGGGCAATCGGAGCTTTCTTT. This sequence encodes CASSELVGRAIGAFF.

The sample holds a few counts of this clone. The chain carries TRBV6-1 and TRBJ1-6; the D gene is possibly TRBD1 (5 bases). With 4 bases removed from V and 6 bases from J, the gap between germline ends came to 16 bases. CDR1 MNHNS and CDR2 SASEGT come from the germline V gene. The CDR3 runs to 16 residues. The CDR3 loop reads CASSGQPKAVNSPLHF. The CDR3 DNA follows: TGTGCCAGCAGTGGACAGCCTAAAGCCGTTAATTCACCCCTCCACTTT.

This clone appeared once. The V gene is TRBV2, the J gene TRBJ1-3; TRBD1 might be the D (5 bases). The germline CDR1 and CDR2 sequences are SNHLY and FYNNEI. Trimming left V 8 bases short and J 0 bases short, with 14 bases between. This CDR3 comprises 15 residues. The CDR3: CASGRQISSGNTIYF. The CDR3, as DNA: TGTGCCAGCGGGAGACAGATCTCCTCTGGAAACACCATATATTTT.

The V and J genes are TRBV30 and TRBJ2-2, with D possibly being TRBD1 or TRBD2 (5 bases each). V lost 6 bases and J 3 bases, leaving 17 bases between the germline ends. Germline CDR1 GTSNPN, CDR2 SVGIG (reference sequence). The CDR3 contains 15 residues. CDR3 DNA sequence: TGTGCCTGTACGACACGGGGCGGATACACCGGGGAGCTGTTTTTT. This encodes CACTTRGGYTGELFF.

The chain carries TRBV2 and TRBJ1-1; D uncertain. CDR1 is SNHLY, CDR2 FYNNEI, per germline. This CDR3 is 13 amino acids long. V shed 4 bases and J shed 6 bases, with 12 bases lying between them. The CDR3 nucleotides read TGTGCCAGCAGTGGAAGCCAAACCCCTGAAGCTTTCTTT. Translation gives CASSGSQTPEAFF.

V gene TRBV11-2 combines with J gene TRBJ2-3; the match to TRBD2 covers 11 bases. The CDR3 has 17 residues. Trimming took 2 bases from V and 5 from J; bases not matched to a gene: 9. Germline CDR1 and CDR2: SGHAT and FQNNGV. This CDR3 is CASSLIYTSGGIDTQYF. CDR3 bases: TGTGCCAGCAGCTTAATCTATACTAGCGGGGGTATAGATACGCAGTATTTT.

J is TRBJ2-1 and V is TRBV7-2, with 10 bases identical to TRBD2. This CDR3 contains 16 residues. Germline V gene lookup returns CDR1 SGHTA and CDR2 FQGNSA. The V segment lost 5 bases and the J segment 0 bases; nucleotides outside the gene matches: 4. As DNA, the CDR3 is TGTGCCAGCAGCAAAGTAGCGGGAGGCTCCTACAATGAGCAGTTCTTC. Translated, it gives CASSKVAGGSYNEQFF.